The entry below describes one T cell receptor beta chain. The antigen is undetermined. Amplification used 60 Vbeta primers and 13 Jbeta primers. Profiling relied on immunoSEQ multiplex PCR, and the TCRdb table lists in-frame clones only, not all of them. This sample's clone table lists some 70,000 clones. The data stem from a study of cytomegalovirus exposure and HLA in healthy donors. Study-level points and caveats: The study had only CMV serostatus as immune exposure information. The dataset shows that most TCR sequences were rare, while some public TCRs occurred in many donors. In a later analysis, DRB1 alleles had the most associated TCRs; HLA-C alleles the fewest.

The germline V and J ends were trimmed by 1 base and 8 bases, with 15 bases remaining between them. From germline, CDR1 is MNHNS and CDR2 SASEGT. This CDR3 spans 15 amino acids. Sample: PBMCs. This receptor was identified in a man aged 40-49 years in good health and CMV-seronegative. J is TRBJ2-1 and V is TRBV6-1; D is possibly TRBD1 (5 bases). The CDR3 reads CASSEEAGLLDEQFF. In nucleotides, the CDR3 is TGTGCCAGCAGTGAAGAGGCAGGGTTATTGGATGAGCAGTTCTTC.